A selection of T cell receptor beta chains follows, all from one sample in a study of blood T cell repertoires in COVID-19. Assay used: immunoSEQ multiplex PCR; TCRdb lists only in-frame clones, some missing. The sample includes about 440,000 clones, around nine tenths of them seen just once. Material: peripheral blood. The receptors were gathered from a woman in her twenties or thirties with acute or convalescent COVID-19. Each CDR3 is given with its conserved first and last residue. A D gene is named only where the DNA matches it firmly. Size is stated for part of the rows, as once, few or many counts, or as a class when the clone is expanded.

j_call | v_call | d_call | clone_size | cdr3_nt | cdr3_aa
TRBJ2-1 | TRBV5-6 | NA | NA | TGTGCCAGCAGCGTGGCGGGTTCCTACAATGAGCAGTTCTTC | CASSVAGSYNEQFF
TRBJ1-1 | TRBV19 | TRBD1 | NA | TGTGCCAGTAGTATAGGAGCTCGACAGGGTATCACTGAAGCTTTCTTT | CASSIGARQGITEAFF
TRBJ2-7 | TRBV7-9 | NA | NA | TGTGCCAGCAGCTATAGCTTGGAGCAGTACTTC | CASSYSLEQYF
TRBJ2-2 | TRBV30 | TRBD1 | once | TGTGCCTGGGCCGGGGGACAGGGGTCAGGGGAGCTGTTTTTT | CAWAGGQGSGELFF
TRBJ1-3 | TRBV3-1/TRBV3-2 | NA | NA | TGTGCCAGCAGCCAAGGTGGGGGCAGGGGTTCAAACACCATATATTTT | CASSQGGGRGSNTIYF
TRBJ1-4 | TRBV6-1 | NA | NA | TGTGCCAGCAGTGAAACGCTTCGGGGGGCCAATGAAAAACTGTTTTTT | CASSETLRGANEKLFF
TRBJ1-2 | TRBV11-2 | NA | few | TGTGCCAGCAGCTTAGATCCAGAGGGTGGCTACACCTTC | CASSLDPEGGYTF
TRBJ2-5 | TRBV12-3/TRBV12-4 | NA | once | TGTGCCAGCAGATGGACAGAGGGGACCCAGTACTTC | CASRWTEGTQYF
TRBJ2-5 | TRBV5-1 | TRBD2 | NA | TGCGCCAGCAGTCTAGCGGGGGGCCGGGGGACCCAGTACTTC | CASSLAGGRGTQYF
TRBJ1-2 | TRBV11-2 | NA | once | TGTGCCAGCAGTAATCAGGTTCGAGGGGGCTACACCTTC | CASSNQVRGGYTF
TRBJ2-5 | TRBV27 | NA | NA | TGTGCCAGCGCACAGGGTACCGGAGAGACCCAGTACTTC | CASAQGTGETQYF
TRBJ2-2 | TRBV27 | TRBD1 | NA | TGTGCCAGCCGACGGACAGGGAGCACCGGGGAGCTGTTTTTT | CASRRTGSTGELFF
TRBJ1-6 | TRBV4-2 | TRBD1 | NA | TGTGCCAGCAGCCATTGGGGACAGCAGAGTAATTCACCCCTCCACTTT | CASSHWGQQSNSPLHF
TRBJ1-2 | TRBV5-4 | NA | NA | TGTGCCAGCAGCTATTTAGCCGGGACATCAAATGGCTACACCTTC | CASSYLAGTSNGYTF
TRBJ2-5 | TRBV29-1 | TRBD2 | NA | TGCAGCGTTGAAGAAGGGGGGACTAGCCCCCAAGAGACCCAGTACTTC | CSVEEGGTSPQETQYF
TRBJ2-7 | TRBV15 | TRBD1 | few | TGTGCCACCAGCCCCAAAGGGGACAGGTTGGCCTACGAGCAGTACTTC | CATSPKGDRLAYEQYF
TRBJ1-4 | TRBV30 | NA | once | TGTGCCTGGAGTGGTCAGGCCTTCGGAGAAAAACTGTTTTTT | CAWSGQAFGEKLFF
TRBJ2-5 | TRBV9 | TRBD1 | NA | TGTGCCAGCAGCGTATCGGGTGGGACAGGGAAAAGGAGTCGAGAGACCCAGTACTTC | CASSVSGGTGKRSRETQYF
TRBJ1-1 | TRBV23-1 | NA | NA | TGCGCCAGCAGTCCCCAACACGACAGAATTAAAGCTTTCTTT | CASSPQHDRIKAFF
TRBJ2-1 | TRBV24-1 | NA | NA | TGTGCCACCAGAGGACAGAGGGGTAGCAATGAGCAGTTCTTC | CATRGQRGSNEQFF
TRBJ1-2 | TRBV28 | NA | NA | TGTGCCAGCAGTTTAGGCAGGGACTATGGCTACACCTTC | CASSLGRDYGYTF
TRBJ1-4 | TRBV19 | NA | NA | TGTGCCCGTGCGGGGAAGACGGCAACTAATGAAAAACTGTTTTTT | CARAGKTATNEKLFF
TRBJ2-7 | TRBV12-1 | NA | NA | TGTGCCAACCTCCTTTGGGGACAGGGAAAGGGCCTTACCTACGAGCAGTACTTC | CANLLWGQGKGLTYEQYF
TRBJ1-3 | TRBV6-1 | NA | NA | TGTGCCAGCAGTGAGGGGCGACTTGGGGGAAACACCATATATTTT | CASSEGRLGGNTIYF
TRBJ2-7 | TRBV19 | NA | NA | TGTGCCAGTAGTCTAAACAGGGCCACCTACGAGCAGTACTTC | CASSLNRATYEQYF
TRBJ2-7 | TRBV4-1 | NA | NA | TGCGCCAGCAGCCAAGTGGCGGACAGCGCCTACGAGCAGTACTTC | CASSQVADSAYEQYF
TRBJ2-7 | TRBV12-3/TRBV12-4 | NA | NA | TGTGCCAGCAGTTCTGCCTCTCAGGGCCCCCAGTACTTC | CASSSASQGPQYF
TRBJ2-7 | TRBV19 | NA | NA | TGTGCCAGTAGTATGGGAGTGACCTACGAGCAGTACTTC | CASSMGVTYEQYF
TRBJ1-1 | TRBV9 | NA | few | TGTGCCAGCAGCCAAGGGGTGAGTTGGGCTTCCGAGGCTTTCTTT | CASSQGVSWASEAFF
TRBJ1-4 | TRBV6-1 | TRBD1 | NA | TGTGCCAGCAGTGACGGACAGGGGGTTAATGAAAAACTGTTTTTT | CASSDGQGVNEKLFF
TRBJ1-1 | TRBV4-1 | NA | NA | TGCGCCAGCAGCCAAGTAGGAGGCGAGGGTGAAGCTTTCTTT | CASSQVGGEGEAFF
TRBJ2-1 | TRBV20-1 | NA | NA | TGCAGTGCTAGTATCAGCAATGAGCAGTTCTTC | CSASISNEQFF
TRBJ1-2 | TRBV3-1/TRBV3-2 | NA | once | TGTGCCAGCAGCCAAGAGGACAGCAACTATGGCTACACCTTC | CASSQEDSNYGYTF
TRBJ2-3 | TRBV2 | TRBD2 | NA | TGTGCCAGCAGTGAGGGGCTAGCGGGAACAGATACGCAGTATTTT | CASSEGLAGTDTQYF
TRBJ2-3 | TRBV6-2/TRBV6-3 | TRBD2 | NA | TGTGCCAGCAGTTACTCGATAACGCGGGGGGGAAGCACAGATACGCAGTATTTT | CASSYSITRGGSTDTQYF
TRBJ2-4 | TRBV9 | TRBD1 | NA | TGTGCCAGCAGCGTAGGGGGACAGGGTCCCAAAAACATTCAGTACTTC | CASSVGGQGPKNIQYF
TRBJ2-7 | TRBV7-2 | TRBD2 | NA | TGTGCCAGCAGTTACGGGACCGGGAGGGGCTACGAGCAGTACTTC | CASSYGTGRGYEQYF
TRBJ1-2 | TRBV7-2 | NA | NA | TGTGCCAGCAGCCCGTCGGGTACTCAGTCAAGCTATGGCTACACCTTC | CASSPSGTQSSYGYTF
TRBJ2-2 | TRBV9 | TRBD1 | NA | TGTGCCAGCAGCGAGGGGACAGGGGAATACGGGGAGCTGTTTTTT | CASSEGTGEYGELFF
TRBJ2-7 | TRBV9 | NA | NA | TGTGCCAGCAGCGTAGGGGTGGACACCGGAGGGGAGCAGTACTTC | CASSVGVDTGGEQYF
TRBJ2-1 | TRBV5-1 | NA | NA | TGCGCCAGCAGCTTGGAGATAGTCAACAATGAGCAGTTCTTC | CASSLEIVNNEQFF
TRBJ2-6 | TRBV27 | NA | NA | TGTGCCAGCAGTCCCCTACCGGGGTCCTCTGGGGCCAACGTCCTGACTTTC | CASSPLPGSSGANVLTF
TRBJ1-4 | TRBV15 | NA | NA | TGTGCCACCAGCAGAGATCCAAGGAGTGGGACTAATGAAAAACTGTTTTTT | CATSRDPRSGTNEKLFF
TRBJ2-1 | TRBV29-1 | TRBD1 | NA | TGCAGCGTTCAAGGGGGCTGGCTGCGGTTCTTC | CSVQGGWLRFF
TRBJ2-7 | TRBV11-2 | NA | NA | TGTGCCAGCAGCTTATCCTTGCAGGGCGGGCAGTACTTC | CASSLSLQGGQYF
TRBJ1-1 | TRBV19 | NA | NA | TGTGCCAGTAGTCCAATATCAGTGACGAGGAGGCGAACTGAAGCTTTCTTT | CASSPISVTRRRTEAFF
TRBJ2-5 | TRBV21-1 | NA | NA | TGTGCCAGCAGCAGCCGACAGGGTAGGTGTTGCGTAAAGACCCAGTACTTC | CASSSRQGRCCVKTQYF
TRBJ1-1 | TRBV19 | NA | NA | TGTGCCAGTAGTATAGATCAGGGTGAGAACACTGAAGCTTTCTTT | CASSIDQGENTEAFF
TRBJ1-3 | TRBV9 | NA | NA | TGTGCCAGCAGCGCCGAGGTAGGACTAGCTGGAAACACCATATATTTT | CASSAEVGLAGNTIYF
TRBJ2-6 | TRBV7-8 | TRBD1 | NA | TGTGCCAGCAGCCCAACAACGACAGGGTCTGGGGCCAACGTCCTGACTTTC | CASSPTTTGSGANVLTF
TRBJ2-2 | TRBV7-3 | NA | NA | TGTGCCAGCAGCTCATCCGGGACAATGAACACCGGGGAGCTGTTTTTT | CASSSSGTMNTGELFF
TRBJ2-1 | TRBV2 | TRBD2 | NA | TGTGCCAGCAGTGAAAGGTTACTCGGGGGGAATGAGCAGTTCTTC | CASSERLLGGNEQFF
TRBJ2-2 | TRBV27 | NA | once | TGTGCCAGCAGTTTTGGGGGGAGCACCGGGGAGCTGTTTTTT | CASSFGGSTGELFF